The rows below give T cell receptor beta chains drawn from one sample of a study of long-term antiretroviral therapy in people with HIV. Some clones are missing from TCRdb's copy, which holds only in-frame ones; the method was immunoSEQ multiplex PCR. The sample shows about 27,000 clones, roughly 80% of them seen only once. This specimen was unsorted PBMCs, taken 3 years after starting antiretroviral therapy. These receptor sequences come from a middle-aged man with HIV. The CDR3 runs from the conserved cysteine through the conserved F or W. A D gene is named only where the DNA matches it firmly. Clone size is given for some rows only: seen once, a few or many times, or a class if the clone is expanded.

-	TRBJ2-1	TRBV14	-	TGTGCCAGCAGCCTACTCCCCTACAATGAGCAGTTCTTC	CASSLLPYNEQFF
-	TRBJ1-3	TRBV5-8	TRBD1	TGTGCCAGCAGCTACAGGGGAGGGAGCTCTGGAAACACCATATATTTT	CASSYRGGSSGNTIYF
once	TRBJ2-3	TRBV5-7	TRBD1	TGTGCCAGCGACAGGGTCGTCGTGGAGTATTTT	CASDRVVVEYF
-	TRBJ2-1	TRBV10-1	-	TGCGCCAGCAGTGAAAGAGGGAGCTCCTACAATGAGCAGTTCTTC	CASSERGSSYNEQFF
-	TRBJ2-2	TRBV7-8	TRBD2	TGTGCCAGCAGCTTATTACTAGGGGAGGGCCAAGGGGAGCTGTTTTTT	CASSLLLGEGQGELFF
-	TRBJ2-3	TRBV7-3	TRBD2	TGTGCCAGCAGCTTAGGTTCAGGACTAGCGGGTACAGATACGCAGTATTTT	CASSLGSGLAGTDTQYF
-	TRBJ2-7	TRBV6-6	-	TGTGCCAGCAGACCAGTGGGTAGCTCCTACGAGCAGTACTTC	CASRPVGSSYEQYF
few	TRBJ2-3	TRBV4-2	TRBD2	TGTGCCAGCAGCCAAGAGGGGATAGCGGGGGGTGATACGCAGTATTTT	CASSQEGIAGGDTQYF
few	TRBJ1-4	TRBV4-1	TRBD1	TGCGCCAGCAGCCACCCGACAGGGGGGGATAATGAAAAACTGTTTTTT	CASSHPTGGDNEKLFF
-	TRBJ2-3	TRBV9	-	TGTGCCAGCAGCGTTAAGGACGATACGCAGTATTTT	CASSVKDDTQYF
-	TRBJ2-1	TRBV7-9	TRBD1	TGTGCCAGCAGCCAACAGGGGGCTTACAATGAGCAGTTCTTC	CASSQQGAYNEQFF
few	TRBJ1-2	TRBV4-1	-	TGCGCCAGCAGCCAAGAAGAGGCTTACTATGGCTACACCTTC	CASSQEEAYYGYTF
few	TRBJ2-2	TRBV4-3	-	TGCGCCAGCAGCCAAGACCCCGAATGGGCGAACACCGGGGAGCTGTTTTTT	CASSQDPEWANTGELFF
-	TRBJ1-1	TRBV9	TRBD1	TGTGCCAGCAGCGTAGCTTTCGGACAGGGGAGGAGGGCTGAAGCTTTCTTT	CASSVAFGQGRRAEAFF
-	TRBJ2-2	TRBV4-1	-	TGCGCCAGCAGCCGAGGGGGGGGCCCGGCGGTGGGCGGGGAGCTGTTTTTT	CASSRGGGPAVGGELFF
-	TRBJ2-7	TRBV6-1	TRBD1	TGTGCCAGTGGCCGGGACAGGGGGCTTGAGGAGCAGTACTTC	CASGRDRGLEEQYF
-	TRBJ2-5	TRBV18	TRBD2	TGTGCCAGCTCACCAGGACTAGACCAAGAGACCCAGTACTTC	CASSPGLDQETQYF
-	TRBJ2-1	TRBV28	-	TGTGCCAGCAGAAACTTAGTACTTAGTTGGTCGACCCTAAGCTCCTACAATGAGCAGTTCTTC	CASRNLVLSWSTLSSYNEQFF
-	TRBJ2-5	TRBV15	-	TGTGCCACCGCGGGGCAGGGGGAAGAGACCCAGTACTTC	CATAGQGEETQYF
few	TRBJ1-2	TRBV28	-	TGTGCCAGCACCCCCGCCGTCGTTCATGGCTACACCTTC	CASTPAVVHGYTF
-	TRBJ2-7	TRBV27	-	TGTGCCAGCAGTTTAGAACAGAGACCTACCTACGAGCAGTACTTC	CASSLEQRPTYEQYF
-	TRBJ2-3	TRBV6-6	TRBD1	TGTGCCAGCAGTTACCTACCGGGACAGGGTACAGATACGCAGTATTTT	CASSYLPGQGTDTQYF
-	TRBJ2-7	TRBV10-1	TRBD2	TGCGCCAGCAGTGATTCTTTAGCGGGAGAAGAGCAGTACTTC	CASSDSLAGEEQYF
medium-sized	TRBJ2-3	TRBV10-1	-	TGCGCCAGCAGTACCGGACACCGCACAGATACGCAGTATTTT	CASSTGHRTDTQYF
-	TRBJ2-5	TRBV5-1	-	TGCGCCAGCAGGAGGTCAGAGACCCAGTACTTC	CASRRSETQYF
-	TRBJ2-5	TRBV9	-	TGTGCCAGCAGCGCCTGGGGGGAACAGGGTAGGGAGACCCAGTACTTC	CASSAWGEQGRETQYF
-	TRBJ1-3	TRBV18	-	TGTGCCAGCTCACCCCAGAGCTCTGGAAACACCATATATTTT	CASSPQSSGNTIYF
-	TRBJ2-1	TRBV19	TRBD2	TGTGCCAGTAGTACGACTAGCGGGGGGGCCGGCTCCTACAATGAGCAGTTCTTC	CASSTTSGGAGSYNEQFF